A single sample is the source of the 3 T cell receptor beta chains below, sequenced in a study of T cell changes during pregnancy in multiple sclerosis. Repertoires were generated with immunoSEQ multiplex PCR, while TCRdb's copy carries only in-frame clones and drops some. The profile shows approximately 61,000 clones, roughly 87% of them singletons. Sequencing used peripheral blood, obtained in the first trimester of pregnancy. The receptors here all came from a female donor with multiple sclerosis, enrolled in a pregnancy study.

The J gene is TRBJ2-2, the V gene TRBV5-8; TRBD2 aligns across 9 bases. CDR3 length: 16 amino acids. Germline V gives CDR1 SGHTS, CDR2 YDEGEE. Losses at the gene ends were 3 bases for V and 6 bases for J; bases not matched to a gene: 9. CDR3 sequence reads: CASSSRRTSVSGELFF. In nucleotides, the CDR3 is TGTGCCAGCAGCTCGCGAAGGACTAGCGTCTCCGGGGAGCTGTTTTTT. The full variable domain, with the rest looked up from reference TRBV5-8 and TRBJ2-2, is EAGVTQSPTHLIKTRGQQATLRCSPISGHTSVYWYQQALGLGLQFLLWYDEGEERNRGNFPPRFSGRQFPNYSSELNVNALELEDSALYLCASSSRRTSVSGELFFGEGSRLTVL.

V and J are TRBV7-8 and TRBJ2-7; D may be TRBD1 (6 bases). Germline CDR1 reads SGHVS; CDR2 reads FQNEAQ. Trimming took off 2 bases at V and 6 bases at J, with 17 bases between the two ends. CDR3 size: 15 residues. CDR3 sequence reads: CASSLLGQGLPEQYF. Here the CDR3 DNA reads TGTGCCAGCAGCTTACTTGGGCAGGGGTTGCCCGAGCAGTACTTC.

The chain links TRBV29-1 to TRBJ1-2, with 11 nucleotides matching TRBD1. Germline V lookup: CDR1 SQVTM, CDR2 ANQGSEA. The V and J ends lost 6 bases and 5 bases, in that order; junction bases with no gene match: 8. The CDR3 is made up of 14 amino acids. DNA of the CDR3: TGCAGCGTCCCCGGACAGGGGGCGCCGTATGGCTACACCTTC. It is translated as CSVPGQGAPYGYTF.